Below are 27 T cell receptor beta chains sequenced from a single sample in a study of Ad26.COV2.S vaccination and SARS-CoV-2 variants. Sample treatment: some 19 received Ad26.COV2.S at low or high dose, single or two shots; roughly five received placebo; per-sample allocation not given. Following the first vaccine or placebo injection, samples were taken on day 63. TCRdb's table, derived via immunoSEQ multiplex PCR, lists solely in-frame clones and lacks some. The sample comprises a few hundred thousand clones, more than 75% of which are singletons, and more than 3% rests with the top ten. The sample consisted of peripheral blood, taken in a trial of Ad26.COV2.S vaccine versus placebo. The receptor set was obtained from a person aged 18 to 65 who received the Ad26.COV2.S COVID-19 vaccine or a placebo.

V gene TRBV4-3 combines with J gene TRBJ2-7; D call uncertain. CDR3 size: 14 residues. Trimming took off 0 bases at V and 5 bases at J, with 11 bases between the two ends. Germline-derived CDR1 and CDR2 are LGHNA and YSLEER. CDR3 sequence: CASSQESQRDEQYF. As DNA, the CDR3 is TGCGCCAGCAGCCAAGAATCACAAAGGGACGAGCAGTACTTC.

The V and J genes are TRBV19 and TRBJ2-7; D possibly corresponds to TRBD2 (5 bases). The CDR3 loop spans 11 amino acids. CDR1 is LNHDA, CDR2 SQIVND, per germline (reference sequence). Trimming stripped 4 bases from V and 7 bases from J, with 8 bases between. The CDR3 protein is CASSRWEEQYF. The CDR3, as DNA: TGTGCCAGTAGTAGGTGGGAGGAGCAGTACTTC.

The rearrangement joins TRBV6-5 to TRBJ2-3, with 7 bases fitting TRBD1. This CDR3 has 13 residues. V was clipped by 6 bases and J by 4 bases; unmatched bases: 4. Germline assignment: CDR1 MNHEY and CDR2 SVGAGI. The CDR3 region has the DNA TGTGCCAGCAGGACAGGGTACGCAGATACGCAGTATTTT. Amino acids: CASRTGYADTQYF.

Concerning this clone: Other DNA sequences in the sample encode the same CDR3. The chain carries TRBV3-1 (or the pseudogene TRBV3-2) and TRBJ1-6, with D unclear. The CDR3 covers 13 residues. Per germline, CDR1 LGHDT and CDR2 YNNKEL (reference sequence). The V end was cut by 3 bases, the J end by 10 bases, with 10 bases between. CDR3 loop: CASSQGVDSPLHF. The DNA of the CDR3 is TGTGCCAGCAGCCAGGGAGTGGACTCACCCCTCCACTTT.

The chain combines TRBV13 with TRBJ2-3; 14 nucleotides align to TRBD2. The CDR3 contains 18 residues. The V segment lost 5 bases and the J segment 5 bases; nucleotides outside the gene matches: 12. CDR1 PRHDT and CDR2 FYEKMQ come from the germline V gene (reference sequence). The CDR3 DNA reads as TGTGCCAGCAGCCATACCGGACTAGCGGGGGGAGGTTTAGATACGCAGTATTTT. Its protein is CASSHTGLAGGGLDTQYF.

The CDR3 protein is CASRRQVGSQPQHF. In DNA form, the CDR3 reads TGTGCCAGCAGAAGACAGGTAGGGTCTCAGCCCCAGCATTTT. This chain uses TRBV6-5 with TRBJ1-5; D might be TRBD1 (6 bases). The CDR3 extends over 14 amino acids. Germline V lookup: CDR1 MNHEY, CDR2 SVGAGI. V was shortened by 6 bases and J by 6 bases, with 15 bases between the two germline ends.

CDR3 sequence reads: CASSFLRQGTEAFF. Written as DNA, the CDR3 is TGTGCCAGCAGTTTCTTGCGGCAGGGGACTGAAGCTTTCTTT. The chain employs TRBV27 and TRBJ1-1; tentatively, D is TRBD1 (6 bases). V was trimmed by 3 bases and J by 5 bases, leaving 13 bases between them. The CDR3 sequence is 14 residues long. Germline CDR1 MNHEY, CDR2 SMNVEV (reference sequence).

The CDR3: CASSLYLGPLEDGYTF. CDR3 nucleotides: TGTGCCAGCAGCTTGTACCTCGGGCCCCTAGAGGATGGCTACACCTTC. This chain links TRBV13 with TRBJ1-2; D is uncertain. Germline CDR1 and CDR2: PRHDT and FYEKMQ (reference sequence). The CDR3 is 16 amino acids. The V end was cut by 3 bases, the J end by 6 bases, with 20 bases between.

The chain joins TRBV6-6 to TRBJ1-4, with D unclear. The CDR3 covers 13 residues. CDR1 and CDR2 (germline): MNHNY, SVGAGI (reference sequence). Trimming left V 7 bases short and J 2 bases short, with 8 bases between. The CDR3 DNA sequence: TGTGCCAGCAAAGTCGGGACTAATGAAAAACTGTTTTTT. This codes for CASKVGTNEKLFF.

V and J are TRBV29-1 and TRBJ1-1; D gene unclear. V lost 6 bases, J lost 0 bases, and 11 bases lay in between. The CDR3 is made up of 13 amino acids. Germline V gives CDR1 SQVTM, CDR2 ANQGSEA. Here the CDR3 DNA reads TGCAGCGTCGCCCTTAGACTGAACACTGAAGCTTTCTTT. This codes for CSVALRLNTEAFF.

CDR3 sequence (DNA): TGTGCCAGCAGACAGGGGCCGGGCACTGAAGCTTTCTTT. Its translation is CASRQGPGTEAFF. This chain links TRBV11-1 with TRBJ1-1; 7 nucleotides line up with TRBD1. The J segment lost 4 bases and the V segment lost 6 bases, leaving 5 bases of the junction unmatched. Germline V gene lookup returns CDR1 SGHAT and CDR2 FQDESV (reference sequence). This CDR3 region has 13 residues.

The CDR3 spells CASSHEGQGGDQPQHF. CDR3 in DNA: TGCGCCAGCAGTCACGAAGGACAGGGGGGGGATCAGCCCCAGCATTTT. The rearrangement links TRBV23-1 to TRBJ1-5; 10 bases are a match to TRBD1. TRBV23-1 is reported as an ORF; its role is uncertain. The ends lost 3 bases at V and 5 bases at J; junction bases unmatched: 7. The CDR3 totals 16 residues.

The CDR3: CAWETATNEKLFF. CDR3 DNA: TGTGCCTGGGAGACAGCAACTAATGAAAAACTGTTTTTT. The V gene is TRBV30, the J gene TRBJ1-4; D perhaps matches TRBD1 (5 bases). This CDR3 region has 13 residues. With 5 bases removed from V and 0 bases from J, the gap between germline ends came to 7 bases. Germline V gene lookup returns CDR1 GTSNPN and CDR2 SVGIG (reference sequence).

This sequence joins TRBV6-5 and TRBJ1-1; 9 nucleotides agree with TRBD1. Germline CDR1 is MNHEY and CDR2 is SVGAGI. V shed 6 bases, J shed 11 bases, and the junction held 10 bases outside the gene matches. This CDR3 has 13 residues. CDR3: CASRTDRGTYAFF. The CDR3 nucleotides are TGTGCCAGCAGAACGGACAGGGGTACCTATGCTTTCTTT.

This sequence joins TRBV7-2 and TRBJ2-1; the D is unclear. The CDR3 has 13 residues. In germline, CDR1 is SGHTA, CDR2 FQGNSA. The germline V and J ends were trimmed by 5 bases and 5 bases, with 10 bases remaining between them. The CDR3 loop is CASSPGVHNEQFF. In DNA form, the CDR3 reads TGTGCCAGCAGCCCAGGAGTTCACAATGAGCAGTTCTTC.

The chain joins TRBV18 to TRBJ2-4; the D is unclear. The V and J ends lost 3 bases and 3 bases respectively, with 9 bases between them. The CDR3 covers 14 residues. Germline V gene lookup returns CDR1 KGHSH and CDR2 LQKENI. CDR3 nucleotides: TGTGCCAGCTCACCCTGGGCGGTCAAAAACATTCAGTACTTC. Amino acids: CASSPWAVKNIQYF. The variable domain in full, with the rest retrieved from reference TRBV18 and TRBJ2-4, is NAGVMQNPRHLVRRRGQEARLRCSPMKGHSHVYWYRQLPEEGLKFMVYLQKENIIDESGMPKERFSAEFPKEGPSILRIQQVVRGDSAAYFCASSPWAVKNIQYFGAGTRLSVL.

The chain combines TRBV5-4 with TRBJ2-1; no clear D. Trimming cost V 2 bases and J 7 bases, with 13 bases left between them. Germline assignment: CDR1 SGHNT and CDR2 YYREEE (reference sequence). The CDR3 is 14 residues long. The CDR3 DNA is TGTGCCAGCAGCTTTCCCGCGTCCGGGAATGAGCAGTTCTTC. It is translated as CASSFPASGNEQFF.

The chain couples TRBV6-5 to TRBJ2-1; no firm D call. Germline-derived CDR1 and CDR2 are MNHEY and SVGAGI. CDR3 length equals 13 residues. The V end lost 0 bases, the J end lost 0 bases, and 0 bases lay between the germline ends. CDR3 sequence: CASSYSSYNEQFF. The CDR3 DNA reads TGTGCCAGCAGTTACTCCTCCTACAATGAGCAGTTCTTC.

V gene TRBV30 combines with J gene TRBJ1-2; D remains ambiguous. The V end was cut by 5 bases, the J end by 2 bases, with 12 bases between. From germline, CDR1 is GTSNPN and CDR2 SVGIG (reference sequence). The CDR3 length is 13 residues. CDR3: CAWGYGENYGYTF. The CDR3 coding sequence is TGTGCCTGGGGGTACGGGGAAAACTATGGCTACACCTTC.

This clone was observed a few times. CDR3 residues: CASRVESAGATQYF. CDR3 nucleotide sequence: TGTGCCAGCAGGGTTGAGTCGGCAGGCGCCACTCAGTACTTC. The chain recombines TRBV2 with TRBJ2-5; no clear D. The length of the CDR3 is 14 residues. Looked up from germline, CDR1 is SNHLY and CDR2 is FYNNEI. With 6 bases removed from V and 11 bases from J, the gap between germline ends came to 22 bases.

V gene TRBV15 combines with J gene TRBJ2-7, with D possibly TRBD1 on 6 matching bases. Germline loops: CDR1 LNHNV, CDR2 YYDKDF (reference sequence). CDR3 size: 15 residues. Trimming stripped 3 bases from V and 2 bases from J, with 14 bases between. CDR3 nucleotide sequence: TGTGCCACCAGCAGCAGACAGGTAGCCACCTACGAGCAGTACTTC. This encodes CATSSRQVATYEQYF.

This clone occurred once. CDR3 bases: TGTGCCAGCCGCTCGGAGGGGCTTGGAAACACCATATATTTT. Its protein product is CASRSEGLGNTIYF. V usage is TRBV3-1 (or the pseudogene TRBV3-2) and J usage is TRBJ1-3; D is perhaps TRBD1 (5 bases). The V and J ends lost 8 bases and 3 bases respectively, with 14 bases between them. From germline, CDR1 is LGHDT and CDR2 YNNKEL (reference sequence). CDR3 size: 14 residues.

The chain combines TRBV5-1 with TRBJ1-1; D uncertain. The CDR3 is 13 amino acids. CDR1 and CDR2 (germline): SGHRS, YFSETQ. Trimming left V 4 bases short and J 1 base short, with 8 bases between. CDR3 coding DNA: TGCGCCAGCAGCGACGGGTGGAACACTGAAGCTTTCTTT. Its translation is CASSDGWNTEAFF. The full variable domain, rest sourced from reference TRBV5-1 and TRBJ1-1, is KAGVTQTPRYLIKTRGQQVTLSCSPISGHRSVSWYQQTPGQGLQFLFEYFSETQRNKGNFPGRFSGRQFSNSRSEMNVSTLELGDSALYLCASSDGWNTEAFFGQGTRLTVV.

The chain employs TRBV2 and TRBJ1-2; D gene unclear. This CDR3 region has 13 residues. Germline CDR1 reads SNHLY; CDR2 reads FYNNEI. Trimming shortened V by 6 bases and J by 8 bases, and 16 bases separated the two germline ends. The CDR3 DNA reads TGTGCCAGCAGACGCTTACGGGAGCCCGGCTACACCTTC. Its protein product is CASRRLREPGYTF.

In DNA, the CDR3 is TGTGCCAGCAGCTTAGGCGGACAGGGGGGAAACACCATATATTTT. It encodes CASSLGGQGGNTIYF. The chain employs TRBV7-6 and TRBJ1-3; TRBD1 matches at 9 bases. Trimming removed 1 base from V and 4 bases from J; junction bases left unmatched: 2. Per the germline V gene, CDR1 is SGHVS and CDR2 is FNYEAQ. The CDR3 covers 15 residues.

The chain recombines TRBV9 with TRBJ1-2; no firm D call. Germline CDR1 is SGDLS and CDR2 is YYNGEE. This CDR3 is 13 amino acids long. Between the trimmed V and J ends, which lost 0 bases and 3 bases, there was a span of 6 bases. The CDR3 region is CASSVGGYYGYTF. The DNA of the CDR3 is TGTGCCAGCAGCGTAGGGGGTTACTATGGCTACACCTTC. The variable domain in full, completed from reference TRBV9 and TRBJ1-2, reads DSGVTQTPKHLITATGQRVTLRCSPRSGDLSVYWYQQSLDQGLQFLIQYYNGEERAKGNILERFSAQQFPDLHSELNLSSLELGDSALYFCASSVGGYYGYTFGSGTRLTVV.

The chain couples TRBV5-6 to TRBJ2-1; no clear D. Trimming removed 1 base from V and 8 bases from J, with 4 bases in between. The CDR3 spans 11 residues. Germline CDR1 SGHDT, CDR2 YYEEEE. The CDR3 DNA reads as TGTGCCAGCAGCTTGAGGTATGAGCAGTTCTTC. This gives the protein CASSLRYEQFF.